Listed below are T cell receptor beta chains from one sample, sequenced in a study of T cell responses to AZD1222 COVID-19 vaccine. TCRdb's table, derived via immunoSEQ multiplex PCR, lists solely in-frame clones and lacks some. The sample lists 110,000 to 150,000 clones, 75% to 90% occurring once. This specimen was peripheral blood, taken on day 0 of AZD1222 vaccination. These receptors came from an adult in good health. Both conserved end residues are trimmed from each CDR3. Fields, in order: V gene, J gene, CDR3 protein.

v_gene: TRBV29-1; j_gene: TRBJ1-3; CDR3aa: SVLHGSGNTIY
v_gene: TRBV30; j_gene: TRBJ1-4; CDR3aa: AWSVQGNEKLF
v_gene: TRBV5-1; j_gene: TRBJ1-1; CDR3aa: ASSFDRASWSEAF
v_gene: TRBV15; j_gene: TRBJ2-7; CDR3aa: ATSRDAGKVYEQY
v_gene: TRBV5-6; j_gene: TRBJ2-7; CDR3aa: ASSLGPTVVSYEQY
v_gene: TRBV6-1; j_gene: TRBJ1-6; CDR3aa: ASSEVGSNSPLH
v_gene: TRBV15; j_gene: TRBJ2-5; CDR3aa: ATSRGEAETQY
v_gene: TRBV16; j_gene: TRBJ1-6; CDR3aa: ASSQGDSISPLH
v_gene: TRBV4-1; j_gene: TRBJ2-7; CDR3aa: ASSRLILDEQY
v_gene: TRBV7-6; j_gene: TRBJ1-2; CDR3aa: ASSLTGSPLDGHGGRDGYT
v_gene: TRBV13; j_gene: TRBJ2-3; CDR3aa: ATLSGGAADTQY
v_gene: TRBV2; j_gene: TRBJ2-5; CDR3aa: ASSGGLQETQY
v_gene: TRBV6-5; j_gene: TRBJ1-1; CDR3aa: ASSYSVVGNTEAF
v_gene: TRBV6-5; j_gene: TRBJ1-2; CDR3aa: ASRGTGVSYT
v_gene: TRBV30; j_gene: TRBJ1-6; CDR3aa: AWRLGGPRSYNSPLH
v_gene: TRBV19; j_gene: TRBJ1-5; CDR3aa: ASSSSTGSSNQPQH
v_gene: TRBV11-2; j_gene: TRBJ2-3; CDR3aa: ASSPRAGGTQGTQY
v_gene: TRBV10-3; j_gene: TRBJ2-1; CDR3aa: AISGLAGVDEQF
v_gene: TRBV7-7; j_gene: TRBJ2-5; CDR3aa: ASSSHVVTTLQETQY
v_gene: TRBV19; j_gene: TRBJ1-1; CDR3aa: ASIQTDIMNTEAF
v_gene: TRBV3-1/TRBV3-2; j_gene: TRBJ2-1; CDR3aa: ASSQDRSGGAFHNEQF
v_gene: TRBV15; j_gene: TRBJ1-2; CDR3aa: ATSSFTGNQGYGYT
v_gene: TRBV25-1; j_gene: TRBJ2-1; CDR3aa: ASSAYPASGPYNEQF
v_gene: TRBV4-1; j_gene: TRBJ2-1; CDR3aa: ASSQFRGSPGNEQF
v_gene: TRBV19; j_gene: TRBJ1-2; CDR3aa: ASSIQSGLGGYT
v_gene: TRBV14; j_gene: TRBJ2-6; CDR3aa: ASSHRLGANVLT
v_gene: TRBV6-1; j_gene: TRBJ2-1; CDR3aa: ASSARNRRGSYNEQF
v_gene: TRBV3-1/TRBV3-2; j_gene: TRBJ1-6; CDR3aa: ASSPGQPLSPLH
v_gene: TRBV24-1; j_gene: TRBJ2-3; CDR3aa: ATSGGLMGRTDTQY
v_gene: TRBV12-5; j_gene: TRBJ1-6; CDR3aa: ASVLMTASSYNSPLH
v_gene: TRBV7-9; j_gene: TRBJ2-2; CDR3aa: ASSGAGATGELF
v_gene: TRBV28; j_gene: TRBJ1-1; CDR3aa: ASSFSRSAEAF
v_gene: TRBV19; j_gene: TRBJ1-3; CDR3aa: ASSRGRRNTIY
v_gene: TRBV2; j_gene: TRBJ1-5; CDR3aa: ATSRQANQPQH
v_gene: TRBV7-2; j_gene: TRBJ1-5; CDR3aa: ASSSLGGSNQPQH
v_gene: TRBV6-5; j_gene: TRBJ1-3; CDR3aa: ASSYEEGLSGNTIY
v_gene: TRBV3-1/TRBV3-2; j_gene: TRBJ2-7; CDR3aa: ASSQDWYEQY
v_gene: TRBV5-1; j_gene: TRBJ1-1; CDR3aa: ASSLVWQMNTEAF
v_gene: TRBV19; j_gene: TRBJ2-1; CDR3aa: ASSDRTGGYNEQF
v_gene: TRBV9; j_gene: TRBJ1-1; CDR3aa: ASSLDGGSPEAF
v_gene: TRBV7-3; j_gene: TRBJ2-5; CDR3aa: ASSKSREETQY
v_gene: TRBV5-6; j_gene: TRBJ1-3; CDR3aa: ASSVRVNSGNTIY
v_gene: TRBV11-2; j_gene: TRBJ2-7; CDR3aa: ASSQTSGRHYEQY
v_gene: TRBV24-1; j_gene: TRBJ1-2; CDR3aa: ATSDSSRGRYGYT
v_gene: TRBV19; j_gene: TRBJ2-2; CDR3aa: ASRRTGGTGELF
v_gene: TRBV18; j_gene: TRBJ2-6; CDR3aa: ASSQLDGISGANVLT
v_gene: TRBV19; j_gene: TRBJ1-2; CDR3aa: ASSSALSGTNYGYT
v_gene: TRBV28; j_gene: TRBJ1-6; CDR3aa: ASSPTLGRDSPLH
v_gene: TRBV6-2/TRBV6-3; j_gene: TRBJ2-7; CDR3aa: ASIPTGVTSEQY
v_gene: TRBV5-5; j_gene: TRBJ1-1; CDR3aa: ASSLQTTEAF
v_gene: TRBV5-4; j_gene: TRBJ2-6; CDR3aa: ASSSTGTAGAGANVLT
v_gene: TRBV5-4; j_gene: TRBJ2-2; CDR3aa: ASSRGEGWTGELF
v_gene: TRBV27; j_gene: TRBJ2-1; CDR3aa: ASKLTGTSAYNEQF
v_gene: TRBV3-1/TRBV3-2; j_gene: TRBJ2-5; CDR3aa: ASSRLGGGETQY
v_gene: TRBV18; j_gene: TRBJ2-7; CDR3aa: ASSPGPGEQY